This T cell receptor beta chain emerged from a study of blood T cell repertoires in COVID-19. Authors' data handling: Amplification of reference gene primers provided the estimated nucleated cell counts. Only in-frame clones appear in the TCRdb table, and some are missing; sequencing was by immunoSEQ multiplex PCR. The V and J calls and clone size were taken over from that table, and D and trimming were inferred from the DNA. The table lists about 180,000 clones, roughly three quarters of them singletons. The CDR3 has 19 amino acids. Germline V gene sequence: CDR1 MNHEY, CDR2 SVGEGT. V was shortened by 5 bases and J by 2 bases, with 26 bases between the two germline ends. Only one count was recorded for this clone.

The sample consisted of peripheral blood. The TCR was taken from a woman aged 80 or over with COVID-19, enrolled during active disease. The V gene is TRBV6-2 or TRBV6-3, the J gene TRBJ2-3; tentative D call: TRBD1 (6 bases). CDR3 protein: CASSTLEPLKDSYTDTQYF. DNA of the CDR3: TGTGCCAGCAGTACTTTAGAGCCATTAAAGGACAGCTACACAGATACGCAGTATTTT.